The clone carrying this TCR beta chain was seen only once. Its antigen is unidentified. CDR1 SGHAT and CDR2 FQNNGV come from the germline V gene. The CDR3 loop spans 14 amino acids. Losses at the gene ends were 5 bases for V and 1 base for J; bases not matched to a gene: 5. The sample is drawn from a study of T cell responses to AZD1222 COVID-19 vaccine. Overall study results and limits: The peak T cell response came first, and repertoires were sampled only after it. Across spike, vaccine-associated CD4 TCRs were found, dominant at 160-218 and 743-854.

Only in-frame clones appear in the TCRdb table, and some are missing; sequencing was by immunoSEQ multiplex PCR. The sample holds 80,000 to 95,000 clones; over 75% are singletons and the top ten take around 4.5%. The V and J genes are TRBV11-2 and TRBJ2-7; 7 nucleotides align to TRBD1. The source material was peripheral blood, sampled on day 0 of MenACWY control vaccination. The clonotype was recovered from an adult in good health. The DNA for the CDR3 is TGTGCCAGCAGCCCGGGGACAGCATCCTACGAGCAGTACTTC. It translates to CASSPGTASYEQYF.